A selection of T cell receptor beta chains follows, all from one sample in a study of T-cell reconstitution after alpha-beta-depleted transplantation in children. TCRdb re-called the PCR reads through MiXCR, storing one row per CDR3 protein. The profile shows a few hundred thousand distinct CDR3 sequences, 12% of them singletons. Here the sequenced sample was PBMCs from the stem cell graft donor, taken from the stem cell graft. These receptors were collected from a human donor who donated a stem cell graft to a child with combined immunodeficiency. The CDR3 runs from the conserved cysteine through the conserved F or W. A D gene is named only where the DNA matches it firmly. Size is omitted from some rows. Given values are once, few, many or a class for expanded clones.

v_gene	d_gene	j_gene	abundance	CDR3aa	CDR3nt
TRBV12-3/TRBV12-4	TRBD2	TRBJ2-1	NA	CASSWGIGLAGNEQFF	TGTGCCAGCAGTTGGGGTATTGGACTAGCAGGCAATGAGCAGTTCTTC
TRBV18	NA	TRBJ2-7	many	CASSPTGNYEQYF	TGTGCCAGCTCACCCACGGGAAACTACGAGCAGTACTTC
TRBV2	TRBD2	TRBJ2-1	many	CASISTTSGGAYEQFF	TGTGCCAGCATCTCGACGACTAGCGGGGGGGCTTATGAGCAGTTCTTC
TRBV11-3	TRBD2	TRBJ2-1	few	CASSLGDPGLAGGEQFF	TGTGCCAGCAGCTTAGGGGACCCGGGACTAGCGGGGGGGGAGCAGTTCTTC
TRBV7-8	NA	TRBJ2-7	NA	CASSLTGVVGSSYEQYF	TGTGCCAGCAGCTTAACGGGGGTTGTCGGGAGCTCCTACGAGCAGTACTTC
TRBV5-4	NA	TRBJ2-4	NA	CASSFPSGVQYF	TGTGCCAGCAGCTTTCCTTCCGGGGTGCAGTACTTC
TRBV3-1	TRBD1	TRBJ2-1	few	CASSHYEGAATVDEQFF	TGTGCCAGCAGCCATTATGAGGGGGCGGCAACGGTGGATGAGCAGTTCTTC
TRBV7-3	NA	TRBJ2-1	few	CASSSRGGGSYNEQFF	TGTGCCAGCAGTTCTAGGGGGGGAGGCTCCTACAATGAGCAGTTCTTC
TRBV7-2	NA	TRBJ2-5	NA	CASSLEARGETQYF	TGTGCCAGCAGCTTAGAGGCCAGAGGGGAGACCCAGTACTTC
TRBV20-1	NA	TRBJ2-1	NA	CSAIYDNEQFF	TGCAGTGCAATCTACGACAATGAGCAGTTCTTC
TRBV29-1	TRBD2	TRBJ2-3	many	CSVGSGRFTDTQYF	TGCAGCGTTGGAAGCGGGAGGTTCACAGATACGCAGTATTTT
TRBV12-3/TRBV12-4	NA	TRBJ1-2	NA	CASSVDRSYGYTF	TGTGCCAGCAGTGTCGACAGGAGCTATGGCTACACCTTC
TRBV4-2	NA	TRBJ2-4	many	CASSQDPGLAKNIQYF	TGTGCCAGCAGCCAAGACCCTGGCTTAGCCAAAAACATTCAGTACTTC
TRBV5-1	NA	TRBJ1-5	few	CASSPGRGGIQPQHF	TGCGCCAGCAGCCCTGGACGGGGTGGAATTCAGCCCCAGCATTTT
TRBV20-1	NA	TRBJ2-1	many	CSATNYNEQFF	TGCAGTGCTACAAACTACAATGAGCAGTTCTTC
TRBV6-5	NA	TRBJ1-4	few	CASSYSGGIAEKLFF	TGTGCCAGCAGTTACTCCGGGGGTATCGCTGAAAAACTGTTTTTT
TRBV10-3	TRBD1	TRBJ1-2	few	CAISSDRDYGYTF	TGTGCCATCAGTTCCGACAGGGACTATGGCTACACCTTC
TRBV12-3/TRBV12-4	TRBD2	TRBJ2-1	many	CASSLGSGKFYNEQFF	TGTGCCAGCAGTTTAGGCAGCGGGAAGTTCTACAATGAGCAGTTCTTC
TRBV15	TRBD2	TRBJ2-2	many	CATSRDSVTSATGELFF	TGTGCCACCAGCAGAGATTCAGTAACTAGCGCCACCGGGGAGCTGTTTTTT
TRBV2	TRBD1	TRBJ1-1	few	CASSRTGKTEAFF	TGTGCCAGCAGCCGGACAGGGAAGACTGAAGCTTTCTTT
TRBV7-8	TRBD2	TRBJ2-5	few	CASSRSRLAGGPELKTQYF	TGTGCCAGCAGCAGGTCCCGACTAGCGGGAGGGCCTGAGTTAAAGACCCAGTACTTC
TRBV6-2/TRBV6-3	NA	TRBJ1-1	many	CASSDTLMNTEAFF	TGTGCCAGCAGTGATACCCTAATGAACACTGAAGCTTTCTTT
TRBV4-3	TRBD2	TRBJ2-1	NA	CASSPGTSGRGSYNEQFF	TGCGCCAGCAGCCCCGGGACTAGCGGGAGAGGCTCCTACAATGAGCAGTTCTTC
TRBV10-3	TRBD2	TRBJ2-1	few	CAISGSTSPYNEQFF	TGTGCCATCAGTGGTTCGACTAGCCCATACAATGAGCAGTTCTTC
TRBV7-2	NA	TRBJ2-7	NA	CASSPGSSTYEQYF	TGTGCCAGCAGCCCGGGCTCGTCTACTTACGAGCAGTACTTC
TRBV5-6	NA	TRBJ1-3	few	CASSWGDGNTIYF	TGTGCCAGCAGTTGGGGCGACGGAAACACCATATATTTT
TRBV6-5	NA	TRBJ2-5	NA	CASSHPLGHPFLETQYF	TGTGCCAGCAGTCACCCCCTGGGACATCCTTTCTTAGAGACCCAGTACTTC
TRBV6-1	TRBD1	TRBJ2-1	few	CASSRYRGSNEQFF	TGTGCCAGCAGCCGGTACAGGGGGAGCAATGAGCAGTTCTTC
TRBV10-3	TRBD1	TRBJ2-1	NA	CAISERDSNEQFF	TGTGCCATCAGTGAAAGGGACAGCAATGAGCAGTTCTTC
TRBV11-3	TRBD1	TRBJ2-7	few	CASSPRQGTSDEQYF	TGTGCCAGCAGCCCTCGACAGGGAACATCGGACGAGCAGTACTTC
TRBV7-9	NA	TRBJ1-3	many	CASSPPRTLGNTIYF	TGTGCCAGCAGCCCCCCCCGAACCCTCGGGAACACCATATATTTT
TRBV6-5	TRBD2	TRBJ2-7	few	CASSYSQIPSGSSEQYF	TGTGCCAGCAGTTACTCTCAGATTCCTAGCGGGAGTTCCGAGCAGTACTTC
TRBV12-3/TRBV12-4	NA	TRBJ1-1	many	CASRQGSHLRENTEAFF	TGTGCCAGCAGACAAGGGAGTCATCTCCGGGAGAACACTGAAGCTTTCTTT
TRBV20-1	NA	TRBJ2-1	many	CSARDVAPVFYNEQFF	TGCAGTGCTAGAGATGTAGCGCCCGTTTTCTACAATGAGCAGTTCTTC
TRBV12-5	TRBD1	TRBJ2-1	few	CASGMDRGLGEQFF	TGTGCTAGTGGCATGGACAGGGGGCTCGGTGAGCAGTTCTTC
TRBV12-3/TRBV12-4	NA	TRBJ1-2	many	CASSFSQGNLGYTF	TGTGCCAGCAGTTTTTCCCAGGGGAATCTTGGCTACACCTTC
TRBV12-3/TRBV12-4	TRBD1	TRBJ1-4	many	CASSLVTWTGGSEKLFF	TGTGCCAGCAGTTTAGTTACTTGGACAGGGGGAAGTGAAAAACTGTTTTTT
TRBV5-8	NA	TRBJ2-2	NA	CASSPGQFTGELFF	TGTGCCAGCAGCCCCGGACAGTTCACCGGGGAGCTGTTTTTT
TRBV4-3	NA	TRBJ2-1	few	CASSQDRSLVVYEQFF	TGCGCCAGCAGCCAAGATCGGAGCCTAGTAGTCTATGAGCAGTTCTTC
TRBV6-2/TRBV6-3	TRBD1	TRBJ1-1	few	CASSPFGTAGRSSTEAFF	TGTGCCAGCAGTCCATTCGGGACAGCGGGGAGGAGTAGCACTGAAGCTTTCTTT
TRBV7-2	TRBD2	TRBJ2-3	many	CASGGGPSTDTQYF	TGTGCCTCGGGGGGGGGACCTAGCACAGATACGCAGTATTTT
TRBV12-3/TRBV12-4	NA	TRBJ1-1	NA	CASSLWRTNTEAFF	TGTGCCAGCAGTTTATGGCGGACGAACACTGAAGCTTTCTTT
TRBV7-9	NA	TRBJ2-1	NA	CASSELGGYEQFF	TGTGCCAGCAGCGAGCTCGGGGGCTATGAGCAGTTCTTC
TRBV10-3	NA	TRBJ1-6	many	CAISEMEGTYNSPLHF	TGTGCCATCAGTGAGATGGAGGGAACGTATAATTCACCCCTCCACTTT
TRBV25-1	NA	TRBJ2-1	NA	CASSDRSDNEQFF	TGTGCCAGCAGTGACAGGTCCGACAATGAGCAGTTCTTC
TRBV5-1	TRBD1	TRBJ2-7	many	CASSDDRGYYEQYF	TGCGCCAGCAGCGACGACAGGGGCTACTACGAGCAGTACTTC